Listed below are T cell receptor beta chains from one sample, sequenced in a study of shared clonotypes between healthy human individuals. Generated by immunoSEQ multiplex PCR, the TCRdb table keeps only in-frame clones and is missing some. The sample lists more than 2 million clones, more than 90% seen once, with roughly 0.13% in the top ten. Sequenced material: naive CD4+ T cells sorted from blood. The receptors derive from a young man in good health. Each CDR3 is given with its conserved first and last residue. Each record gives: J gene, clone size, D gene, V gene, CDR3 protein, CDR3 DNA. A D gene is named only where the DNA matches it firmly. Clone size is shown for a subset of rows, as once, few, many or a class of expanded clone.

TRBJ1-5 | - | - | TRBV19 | CASMTAASNQPQHF | TGTGCCAGTATGACGGCGGCTAGCAATCAGCCCCAGCATTTT
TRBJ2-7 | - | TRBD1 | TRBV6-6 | CASSLTGISYEQYF | TGTGCCAGCAGCTTGACAGGGATCTCCTACGAGCAGTACTTC
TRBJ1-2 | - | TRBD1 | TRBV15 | CATTKMGGTVSGYTF | TGTGCCACCACCAAGATGGGCGGGACAGTTTCAGGCTACACCTTC
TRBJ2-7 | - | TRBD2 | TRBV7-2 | CASSSGTSRAFYEQYF | TGTGCCAGCAGCTCGGGGACTAGCAGGGCCTTTTACGAGCAGTACTTC
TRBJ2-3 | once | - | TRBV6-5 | CASSYNPAGGTDTQYF | TGTGCCAGCAGTTACAACCCCGCAGGGGGCACAGATACGCAGTATTTT
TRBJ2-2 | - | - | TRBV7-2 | CASSLAVGVPGELFF | TGTGCCAGCAGCTTAGCGGTCGGGGTTCCCGGGGAGCTGTTTTTT
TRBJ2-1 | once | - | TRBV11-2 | CASSFGGAGKSYNEQFF | TGTGCCAGCAGCTTTGGGGGGGCAGGGAAGTCCTACAATGAGCAGTTCTTC
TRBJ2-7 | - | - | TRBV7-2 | CASSKEGAREQYF | TGTGCCAGCAGCAAGGAAGGGGCGCGTGAGCAGTACTTC
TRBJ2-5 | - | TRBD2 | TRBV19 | CASSTSMSGGAWETQYF | TGTGCCAGTAGTACATCGATGAGCGGGGGGGCCTGGGAGACCCAGTACTTC
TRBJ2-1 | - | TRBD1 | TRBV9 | CASSVAGGQVTNHEQFF | TGTGCCAGCAGCGTAGCCGGGGGACAGGTCACAAACCATGAGCAGTTCTTC
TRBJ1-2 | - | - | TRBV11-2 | CASSLVIQGYGYTF | TGTGCCAGCAGCTTAGTCATACAGGGCTATGGCTACACCTTC